These 20 T cell receptor beta chains share one sample of origin, sequenced in a study of cytomegalovirus exposure and HLA in healthy donors. Primers for the PCR totalled 60 Vbeta and 13 Jbeta. This table comes from immunoSEQ multiplex PCR, and its TCRdb copy is limited to in-frame clones, with some not included. This sample carries tens of thousands of clones, 70% to 75% of them seen once, and the ten largest clones take 6.3%. The specimen sequenced was PBMCs. The receptors were sampled from a man aged 25 to 45 in good health and CMV-seronegative.

The V gene is TRBV2, the J gene TRBJ2-3, with TRBD1 as a possible D gene (5 bases). The germline gives CDR1 SNHLY, CDR2 FYNNEI. The CDR3 is made up of 13 amino acids. Trimming shortened V by 6 bases and J by 8 bases, and 15 bases separated the two germline ends. The CDR3 region is CASSDKTEITQYF. The CDR3 DNA sequence: TGTGCCAGCAGCGATAAGACAGAGATTACGCAGTATTTT. The full variable domain, with the rest looked up from reference TRBV2 and TRBJ2-3, is EPEVTQTPSHQVTQMGQEVILRCVPISNHLYFYWYRQILGQKVEFLVSFYNNEISEKSEIFDDQFSVERPDGSNFTLKIRSTKLEDSAMYFCASSDKTEITQYFGPGTRLTVL.

The CDR3 spells CASSEPGTSGYEQYF. The CDR3 nucleotides are TGTGCCAGCAGCGAACCCGGGACTAGCGGATACGAGCAGTACTTC. This sequence joins TRBV13 and TRBJ2-7, with 11 nucleotides matching TRBD2. CDR1 PRHDT and CDR2 FYEKMQ come from the germline V gene (reference sequence). This CDR3 is 15 amino acids long. V shed 5 bases, J shed 4 bases, and the junction held 7 bases outside the gene matches.

This clone has just a few counts. This sequence joins TRBV7-2 and TRBJ1-1; a weak D match, TRBD1 (6 bases). The V and J ends lost 2 bases and 2 bases respectively, with 9 bases between them. There are 14 residues in the CDR3. CDR1 and CDR2 (germline): SGHTA, FQGNSA. The CDR3 sequence: CASSLTGTNTEAFF. The DNA of the CDR3 is TGTGCCAGCAGCTTAACCGGGACAAACACTGAAGCTTTCTTT.

Only one count was recorded for this clone. The chain recombines TRBV5-1 with TRBJ1-5; no definite D call. CDR1 SGHRS and CDR2 YFSETQ come from the germline V gene. V was cut by 0 bases and J by 2 bases, with 12 bases left in between. The CDR3 is 16 amino acids. CDR3 nucleotides: TGCGCCAGCAGCTTGGGGGCAGTGGGTGGCAATCAGCCCCAGCATTTT. Its translation is CASSLGAVGGNQPQHF.

The CDR3 DNA is TGTGCCAGCAGAGGACAGGGGGGAAACACCATATATTTT. Translated: CASRGQGGNTIYF. The genes are TRBV6-5 and TRBJ1-3, with 9 bases that match TRBD1. The trim removed 6 bases at V and 4 bases at J, leaving 1 base unmatched. The CDR3 spans 13 residues. The germline V gene has CDR1 MNHEY and CDR2 SVGAGI.

This clone occurred a few times. The gene calls are TRBV4-1 and TRBJ2-7, with D perhaps TRBD2 (5 bases). Germline CDR1 reads MGHRA; CDR2 reads YSYEKL. CDR3 length equals 16 residues. Trimming stripped 3 bases from V and 4 bases from J, with 19 bases between. CDR3 sequence (DNA): TGCGCCAGCAGCCACCTTGAGGGTCCCGAACCGTACGAGCAGTACTTC. Amino acids: CASSHLEGPEPYEQYF.

The chain has TRBV5-4 and TRBJ1-4; 9 bases align to TRBD1. The V and J ends lost 3 bases and 7 bases, in that order; junction bases with no gene match: 16. The CDR3 runs 18 residues. Germline V gene lookup returns CDR1 SGHNT and CDR2 YYREEE (reference sequence). Written as DNA, the CDR3 is TGTGCCAGCAGCTCCCCACCCTCCGCGGGACAGGGTGGTGAAAAACTGTTTTTT. This encodes CASSSPPSAGQGGEKLFF.

The CDR3 sequence: CASSLGNRGKQFF. The DNA for the CDR3 is TGTGCCAGCAGCTTAGGGAACAGGGGTAAGCAGTTCTTC. The V gene is TRBV11-2, the J gene TRBJ2-1, with TRBD1 identical over 7 bases. V trimming: 1 base; J trimming: 11 bases; junction bases outside the gene matches: 5. This CDR3 is 13 amino acids long. Per germline, CDR1 SGHAT and CDR2 FQNNGV.

V and J are TRBV6-6 and TRBJ2-3, with D possibly matching TRBD1 (5 bases). Germline loops: CDR1 MNHNY, CDR2 SVGAGI (reference sequence). Trimming left V 2 bases short and J 4 bases short, with 10 bases between. The CDR3 totals 14 residues. The CDR3 region has the DNA TGTGCCAGCAGTTACCCAGGGTTCCCAGATACGCAGTATTTT. This sequence encodes CASSYPGFPDTQYF.

The chain employs TRBV6-6 and TRBJ2-1, with TRBD1 identical over 7 bases. Per germline, CDR1 MNHNY and CDR2 SVGAGI (reference sequence). This CDR3 has 14 residues. After removal of 8 bases from V and 6 bases from J, the junction contained 10 bases not matched to a gene. The CDR3 coding sequence is TGTGCCAGCTGTTGGGACAGAGGAATCAATGAGCAGTTCTTC. Amino acid sequence: CASCWDRGINEQFF.

This chain connects TRBV7-9 to TRBJ2-5, with 10 nucleotides matching TRBD2. The germline V gene encodes CDR1 SEHNR and CDR2 FQNEAQ (reference sequence). V lost 2 bases and J lost 1; bases outside the gene matches: 10. CDR3 length equals 18 residues. For the CDR3, the DNA is TGTGCCAGCAGCTTAAGGGCCCGACTAGCGGGCCGCCAAGAGACCCAGTACTTC. Amino acid sequence: CASSLRARLAGRQETQYF.

The chain joins TRBV4-1 to TRBJ2-3; 8 nucleotides align to TRBD1. The CDR3 consists of 17 residues. Looked up from germline, CDR1 is MGHRA and CDR2 is YSYEKL. V shed 2 bases, J shed 4 bases, and the junction held 11 bases outside the gene matches. CDR3 nucleotides: TGCGCCAGCAGCCAAACTACTGGACAGGGCTACTCAGATACGCAGTATTTT. Protein sequence: CASSQTTGQGYSDTQYF.

This rearrangement joins TRBV5-1 to TRBJ2-2; 16 nucleotides agree with TRBD2. J gave up 1 base and V 3 bases, and 9 bases lay outside the gene matches. CDR1 is SGHRS, CDR2 YFSETQ, per germline. The CDR3 has 20 amino acids. CDR3 in amino acids: CASSYGTSGRAGMNTGELFF. CDR3 in DNA: TGCGCCAGCAGCTACGGGACTAGCGGGAGGGCCGGTATGAACACCGGGGAGCTGTTTTTT.

The genes are TRBV4-1 and TRBJ2-2, with a tentative D call TRBD2 (6 bases). Deletions cut 5 bases from V and 2 bases from J, with 12 bases between. This CDR3 is built from 15 residues. Per germline, CDR1 MGHRA and CDR2 YSYEKL. The CDR3 loop reads CASSSLAVNTGELFF. The DNA for the CDR3 is TGCGCCAGCAGCTCGTTAGCGGTAAACACCGGGGAGCTGTTTTTT.

This clone was detected once. The V gene is TRBV19, the J gene TRBJ1-3; tentative D call: TRBD1 (5 bases). The V gene lost 3 bases and the J gene lost 11 bases, with 23 bases spanning the gap. Per germline, CDR1 LNHDA and CDR2 SQIVND (reference sequence). The CDR3 loop spans 16 amino acids. The CDR3 loop is CASSMGGPGTAAPIYF. Written as DNA, the CDR3 is TGTGCCAGTAGTATGGGGGGACCCGGGACGGCGGCCCCCATATATTTT.

The rearrangement links TRBV29-1 to TRBJ2-5; TRBD2 aligns across 9 bases. Germline CDR1 reads SQVTM; CDR2 reads ANQGSEA. Germline trimming cut 3 bases from V and 7 bases from J; bases unmatched to any gene: 12. This CDR3 spans 15 amino acids. In DNA, the CDR3 is TGCAGCGTTGATCGGGCGGGGGGGCATTCGGGGACCCAGTACTTC. Translation gives CSVDRAGGHSGTQYF. Full variable domain (outside the CDR3, taken from reference TRBV29-1 and TRBJ2-5): SAVISQKPSRDICQRGTSLTIQCQVDSQVTMMFWYRQQPGQSLTLIATANQGSEATYESGFVIDKFPISRPNLTFSTLTVSNMSPEDSSIYLCSVDRAGGHSGTQYFGPGTRLLVL.

The CDR3 DNA is TGTGCTACACAACTGGGGCAGCGAATGAACACTGAAGCTTTCTTT. This gives the protein CATQLGQRMNTEAFF. This chain links TRBV2 with TRBJ1-1, with D possibly TRBD1 on 5 matching bases. The germline CDR1 and CDR2 sequences are SNHLY and FYNNEI. This CDR3 spans 15 amino acids. Based on the CDR3 plus reference TRBV2 and TRBJ1-1, the full variable domain is EPEVTQTPSHQVTQMGQEVILRCVPISNHLYFYWYRQILGQKVEFLVSFYNNEISEKSEIFDDQFSVERPDGSNFTLKIRSTKLEDSAMYFCATQLGQRMNTEAFFGQGTRLTVV.

Sample share makes this clone medium-sized. The chain links TRBV28 to TRBJ2-6, with a weak D call TRBD1 (6 bases). The V gene's germline CDR1 is MDHEN and CDR2 SYDVKM. This CDR3 is built from 15 residues. V was clipped by 6 bases and J by 0 bases, with 9 bases between them. CDR3: CASSPGASGANVLTF. The CDR3 nucleotides are TGTGCCAGCAGCCCAGGGGCCTCTGGGGCCAACGTCCTGACTTTC. Full variable domain (missing parts from reference TRBV28 and TRBJ2-6): DVKVTQSSRYLVKRTGEKVFLECVQDMDHENMFWYRQDPGLGLRLIYFSYDVKMKEKGDIPEGYSVSREKKERFSLILESASTNQTSMYLCASSPGASGANVLTFGAGSRLTVL.

This clone was recorded once. The chain combines TRBV18 with TRBJ2-5; D might be TRBD1 (6 bases). The ends were cut back, 0 bases at V and 5 bases at J, with 13 bases in the middle. The CDR3 loop spans 15 amino acids. Germline CDR1 KGHSH, CDR2 LQKENI. This CDR3 reads CASSPPDRLGETQYF. CDR3 DNA: TGTGCCAGCTCACCACCCGACAGGCTGGGGGAGACCCAGTACTTC.

This clone was recorded only once. The chain couples TRBV7-3 to TRBJ1-6, with 8 bases aligning to TRBD1. With 5 bases clipped from V and 7 bases from J, the junction kept 4 bases outside the gene matches. CDR3 length: 14 amino acids. The germline V gene encodes CDR1 SGHTA and CDR2 FQGTGA. This CDR3 reads CASSAGQENSPLHF. CDR3 nucleotides: TGTGCCAGCAGCGCGGGACAGGAAAATTCACCCCTCCACTTT.